A selection of T cell receptor beta chains follows, all from one sample in a study of response to subunit inactivated influenza vaccine. TCRdb fed the RT-PCR reads into MiXCR, producing one record per CDR3 protein. This table holds around 530,000 distinct CDR3 sequences, approximately 12% found once. This specimen consisted of PBMCs from blood, obtained on the day of vaccination. All receptors come from a man in his forties or fifties who received an inactivated influenza vaccine. Each CDR3 is given with its conserved first and last residue. Fields, in order: V gene, clone size, D gene, J gene, CDR3 protein, CDR3 DNA. The D gene is left open where the match is weak. A clone size is listed for some rows: how often the clone was seen (once, few, many), or a class if it is expanded.

TRBV29-1	few	.	TRBJ2-2	CSVLLGQSGELFF	TGCAGCGTTTTGCTGGGGCAGTCCGGGGAGCTGTTTTTT
TRBV2	many	.	TRBJ2-2	CASKRLASTGELFF	TGTGCCAGCAAGCGGCTAGCTAGCACCGGGGAGCTGTTTTTT
TRBV7-8	.	TRBD1	TRBJ2-7	CASSLDRGHIEQYF	TGTGCCAGCAGCTTAGACAGGGGGCATATCGAGCAGTACTTC
TRBV5-1	.	.	TRBJ1-1	CASSWGHSMNTEAFF	TGCGCCAGCAGCTGGGGACACTCAATGAACACTGAAGCTTTCTTT
TRBV15	.	TRBD1	TRBJ2-3	CATKEQGSDTQYF	TGTGCCACCAAGGAACAGGGGTCAGATACGCAGTATTTT
TRBV12-3/TRBV12-4	many	TRBD1	TRBJ1-4	CASSPPGQESEKLFF	TGTGCCAGCAGTCCGCCGGGACAGGAAAGTGAAAAACTGTTTTTT
TRBV12-3/TRBV12-4	.	TRBD2	TRBJ2-4	CASTGREDINIQYF	TGTGCCAGCACCGGGCGGGAGGACATAAACATTCAGTACTTC
TRBV2	many	.	TRBJ2-7	CASTGTYEQYF	TGTGCCAGCACCGGGACCTACGAGCAGTACTTC
TRBV7-9	few	TRBD1	TRBJ2-1	CASRYSGTGGDEQFF	TGTGCCAGCAGATATTCCGGGACAGGGGGCGATGAGCAGTTCTTC
TRBV14	.	.	TRBJ2-2	CASSLPGRSNTGELFF	TGTGCCAGCAGCCTCCCGGGGCGTTCGAACACCGGGGAGCTGTTTTTT
TRBV7-2	.	TRBD2	TRBJ2-3	CASSSSSGRARSPQYF	TGTGCCAGCAGCTCCTCTAGCGGGAGGGCCCGGAGTCCGCAGTATTTT
TRBV29-1	many	.	TRBJ2-5	CSVRDRIQETQYF	TGCAGCGTCAGGGATAGAATACAAGAGACCCAGTACTTC
TRBV7-9	.	.	TRBJ2-1	CASSLVSPEQFF	TGTGCCAGCAGCTTAGTTTCGCCTGAGCAGTTCTTC
TRBV20-1	.	TRBD1	TRBJ2-1	CSASPRTGVYEQFF	TGCAGTGCCTCACCCAGGACAGGGGTATATGAGCAGTTCTTC
TRBV11-2	few	.	TRBJ2-1	CASSFPLGVSYNEQFF	TGTGCCAGCAGCTTCCCCTTGGGGGTCTCCTACAATGAGCAGTTCTTC
TRBV20-1	.	.	TRBJ2-7	CSAPLGSNYEQYF	TGCAGTGCCCCTCTAGGGTCGAACTACGAGCAGTACTTC
TRBV20-1	.	.	TRBJ2-3	CSATQRMEDTQYF	TGCAGTGCTACCCAAAGGATGGAGGATACGCAGTATTTT
TRBV7-2	few	.	TRBJ1-2	CASSLERGLGYGYTF	TGTGCCAGCAGCTTAGAGCGGGGGTTGGGCTATGGCTACACCTTC
TRBV18	.	.	TRBJ2-1	CASSPSQVDEQFF	TGTGCCAGCTCACCCTCCCAGGTGGATGAGCAGTTCTTC
TRBV28	few	.	TRBJ1-6	CASSFDRFAYNSPLHF	TGTGCCAGCAGTTTCGACAGGTTCGCCTATAATTCACCCCTCCACTTT
TRBV19	.	TRBD2	TRBJ2-3	CATRGLAGARVTDTQYF	TGTGCCACCCGCGGACTAGCGGGAGCTCGGGTGACAGATACGCAGTATTTT
TRBV20-1	.	.	TRBJ1-2	CSARATLTPSGGYTF	TGCAGTGCTAGAGCGACACTCACTCCTTCGGGGGGCTACACCTTC
TRBV29-1	.	.	TRBJ2-5	CSVEPNMETQYF	TGCAGCGTCGAGCCTAATATGGAGACCCAGTACTTC
TRBV3-1	few	TRBD2	TRBJ2-5	CASSQASTGGETQYF	TGTGCCAGCAGCCAAGCGTCAACGGGAGGGGAGACCCAGTACTTC
TRBV3-1	.	.	TRBJ1-5	CASSYHDSNQPQHF	TGTGCCAGCAGCTACCACGACAGTAATCAGCCCCAGCATTTT
TRBV29-1	.	.	TRBJ2-7	CSVEDLGGGSGYEQYF	TGCAGCGTTGAAGATCTAGGAGGGGGCTCTGGGTACGAGCAGTACTTC
TRBV29-1	many	TRBD2	TRBJ2-3	CSVEGKNDLAATTDTQYF	TGCAGCGTTGAAGGGAAGAACGATCTAGCGGCGACCACAGATACGCAGTATTTT
TRBV7-8	many	.	TRBJ2-3	CASSAGTLSYFTDTQYF	TGTGCCAGCAGCGCCGGGACTCTATCCTATTTCACAGATACGCAGTATTTT
TRBV20-1	few	.	TRBJ2-3	CSASGPRVTDTQYF	TGCAGTGCTAGTGGACCGAGGGTCACAGATACGCAGTATTTT
TRBV28	.	.	TRBJ2-7	CASSTGGMSYEQYF	TGTGCCAGCAGTACTGGGGGCATGTCCTACGAGCAGTACTTC
TRBV20-1	many	.	TRBJ2-1	CSALGEISYNEQFF	TGCAGTGCCTTGGGAGAGATCTCCTACAATGAGCAGTTCTTC
TRBV3-1	.	.	TRBJ2-3	CASSPRSNRADTQYF	TGTGCCAGCAGCCCCAGGAGCAATCGGGCAGATACGCAGTATTTT
TRBV11-1	.	.	TRBJ2-5	CASSKRGRARQETQYF	TGTGCCAGCAGCAAGAGGGGCAGGGCCCGTCAAGAGACCCAGTACTTC
TRBV6-2/TRBV6-3	.	TRBD2	TRBJ2-4	CASSYSVAGGPDKNIQYF	TGTGCCAGCAGTTACTCGGTGGCGGGAGGGCCTGACAAAAACATTCAGTACTTC
TRBV9	few	.	TRBJ2-1	CASSAAGSSYNEQFF	TGTGCCAGCAGCGCGGCAGGGAGCTCCTACAATGAGCAGTTCTTC
TRBV21-1	many	.	TRBJ1-5	CASSKGQPQHF	TGTGCCAGCAGCAAAGGTCAGCCCCAGCATTTT
TRBV6-2/TRBV6-3	many	.	TRBJ1-1	CASSYSSEKVEAFF	TGTGCCAGCAGTTACTCGAGCGAGAAGGTTGAAGCTTTCTTT
TRBV5-1	few	TRBD1	TRBJ1-4	CASSLQGGRSYEKLFF	TGCGCCAGCAGCTTGCAGGGGGGCCGAAGTTATGAAAAACTGTTTTTT
TRBV20-1	few	TRBD2	TRBJ2-1	CSSVPVTSGRADEQFF	TGCAGTAGTGTACCCGTGACTAGCGGGAGGGCCGATGAGCAGTTCTTC
TRBV12-3/TRBV12-4	.	.	TRBJ1-1	CASSLGLSEAFF	TGTGCCAGCAGTTTAGGACTGAGCGAAGCTTTCTTT
TRBV7-9	few	.	TRBJ2-7	CASSLGRLGFQEQYF	TGTGCCAGCAGCTTAGGGCGCTTGGGGTTTCAAGAGCAGTACTTC
TRBV4-2	few	.	TRBJ1-1	CASRRTESPEAFF	TGTGCCAGCAGACGGACTGAAAGCCCTGAAGCTTTCTTT
TRBV6-2/TRBV6-3	.	TRBD2	TRBJ2-7	CASVGAGGSSYEQYF	TGTGCCAGCGTTGGGGCGGGAGGCAGCTCCTACGAGCAGTACTTC
TRBV12-3/TRBV12-4	many	TRBD1	TRBJ1-1	CASGHRGSPNTEAFF	TGTGCCAGCGGACACAGGGGGTCTCCGAACACTGAAGCTTTCTTT
TRBV11-2	.	TRBD2	TRBJ2-1	CASSLSRGVVYNEQFF	TGTGCCAGCAGCTTATCGCGGGGGGTGGTCTACAATGAGCAGTTCTTC
TRBV18	few	.	TRBJ2-3	CASSHATDTQYF	TGTGCCAGCTCTCATGCCACAGATACGCAGTATTTT
TRBV7-2	.	TRBD2	TRBJ2-7	CASSTGTSPSYEQYF	TGTGCCAGCAGCACGGGGACTAGCCCCTCCTACGAGCAGTACTTC
TRBV5-1	few	TRBD2	TRBJ2-3	CASSLRAGGASTDTQYF	TGCGCCAGCAGCTTGCGAGCGGGAGGTGCTAGCACAGATACGCAGTATTTT
TRBV4-1	few	.	TRBJ1-1	CASSPSGGTSTEAFF	TGCGCCAGCAGCCCCTCGGGTGGAACCAGCACTGAAGCTTTCTTT
TRBV12-3/TRBV12-4	.	.	TRBJ1-2	CASSSRDGYTF	TGTGCCAGCAGTTCCAGGGACGGCTACACCTTC
TRBV12-3/TRBV12-4	few	TRBD2	TRBJ2-7	CASSFEIAGVDPSYEQYF	TGTGCCAGCAGTTTCGAGATAGCGGGAGTCGATCCCTCCTACGAGCAGTACTTC
TRBV4-1	few	TRBD2	TRBJ2-7	CASSYQQPPGGEQYF	TGCGCCAGCAGCTACCAACAGCCTCCGGGGGGCGAGCAGTACTTC
TRBV12-3/TRBV12-4	many	.	TRBJ2-5	CASSLGLPQETQYF	TGTGCCAGCAGCCTCGGACTTCCTCAAGAGACCCAGTACTTC
TRBV4-3	few	.	TRBJ2-7	CASSQGAPYEQYF	TGCGCCAGCAGCCAAGGGGCCCCCTACGAGCAGTACTTC
TRBV5-4	.	TRBD1	TRBJ2-7	CASSLQQGAGEQYF	TGTGCCAGCAGCTTGCAACAGGGGGCGGGAGAGCAGTACTTC
TRBV7-9	few	TRBD1	TRBJ2-7	CASRHTQGASSEQYF	TGTGCCAGCAGGCACACACAGGGGGCGAGTTCCGAGCAGTACTTC
TRBV10-3	few	TRBD1	TRBJ2-5	CAKGDSQETQYF	TGTGCCAAGGGGGACAGCCAAGAGACCCAGTACTTC